This passage covers 30 T cell receptor beta chains from one sample sequenced in a study of blood T cells in healthy people across ages. Alongside a J-beta primer mix, a sample-barcoded 5' primer served in a second PCR lasting roughly 7 to 12 cycles. TCRdb independently ran MiXCR on the 5' RACE reads; one entry per CDR3 protein. There are roughly 800,000 distinct CDR3 sequences in the sample; 58% occur only once, and approximately 20% lies in the top ten. Sequencing was performed on blood. These receptors all come from a man aged 25 to 40 in good health.

V and J are TRBV29-1 and TRBJ2-1; tentative D call: TRBD2 (5 bases). The V gene's germline CDR1 is SQVTM and CDR2 ANQGSEA. This CDR3 is built from 10 residues. V lost 6 bases, J lost 10 bases, and 10 bases lay in between. The CDR3 reads CSVYSVEQFF. Here the CDR3 DNA reads TGCAGCGTCTATAGCGTCGAGCAGTTCTTC.

This clonotype was seen a few times. The genes are TRBV7-9 and TRBJ2-5; 14 bases map to TRBD2. Germline CDR1 reads SEHNR; CDR2 reads FQNEAQ (reference sequence). Trimming at V came to 5 bases and at J to 4 bases, leaving 6 bases not matched to a gene. This CDR3 spans 16 amino acids. CDR3 sequence (DNA): TGTGCCAGCAGCCAGGGACTAGCGGGAGTGGGAGAGACCCAGTACTTC. Its protein is CASSQGLAGVGETQYF.

The V call is TRBV29-1, the J call TRBJ2-1, with TRBD1 matching 7 bases. Germline values: CDR1 SQVTM, CDR2 ANQGSEA. This CDR3 is built from 13 residues. With 7 bases clipped from V and 9 bases from J, the junction kept 12 bases outside the gene matches. The CDR3 protein is CSAHGTEGREQFF. CDR3 bases: TGCAGCGCCCACGGGACAGAGGGGCGTGAGCAGTTCTTC.

This chain uses TRBV5-1 with TRBJ2-7, with a weak D call TRBD1 (5 bases). V gave up 5 bases and J gave up 5 bases, with 14 bases separating them. CDR1 is SGHRS and CDR2 is YFSETQ in the germline V gene. The length of the CDR3 is 13 residues. The CDR3 sequence is CASRQADGHEQYF. The DNA of the CDR3 is TGCGCCAGCAGACAGGCCGATGGCCACGAGCAGTACTTC.

The CDR3 protein is CASMTGESNQPQHF. The CDR3 nucleotides read TGTGCCAGCATGACAGGGGAGAGCAATCAGCCCCAGCATTTT. The chain couples TRBV6-1 to TRBJ1-5, with 8 nucleotides matching TRBD1. Germline V gives CDR1 MNHNS, CDR2 SASEGT. The CDR3 runs to 14 residues. The V gene end was trimmed by 7 bases and the J gene end by 1 base; junction bases not matched to a gene: 3.

The V call is TRBV6-2 or TRBV6-3, the J call TRBJ1-1, with D unresolved. Trimming removed 2 bases at V and 0 bases at J, with 10 bases between. The CDR3 is made up of 15 amino acids. CDR1 MNHEY and CDR2 SVGEGT come from the germline V gene. The CDR3 DNA follows: TGTGCCAGCAGTTACGGTGGGAAGGTGAACACTGAAGCTTTCTTT. Translating it yields CASSYGGKVNTEAFF.

This chain connects TRBV20-1 to TRBJ2-5; D gene ambiguous. Trimming took 2 bases from V and 9 from J, leaving 16 bases between them. Germline V gene sequence: CDR1 DFQATT, CDR2 SNEGSKA (reference sequence). The CDR3 sequence is 13 residues long. The CDR3 bases are TGCAGTGCTAGAACTCTAGTGTACATGGCCCAGTACTTC. This translates into CSARTLVYMAQYF.

V and J are TRBV20-1 and TRBJ2-5; 12 bases align to TRBD2. Germline V lookup: CDR1 DFQATT, CDR2 SNEGSKA (reference sequence). V lost 7 bases to trimming and J lost 5 bases; unmatched junction nucleotides: 5. CDR3 length: 13 amino acids. The CDR3 reads CSGTSGMGETQYF. In DNA form, the CDR3 reads TGCAGTGGGACTAGCGGGATGGGGGAGACCCAGTACTTC.

The CDR3 coding sequence is TGCAGCGTTGGCTCGTCGGCCCACACTGAAGCTTTCTTT. Amino acid sequence: CSVGSSAHTEAFF. The V call is TRBV29-1, the J call TRBJ1-1, with D hard to call. V was shortened by 4 bases and J by 3 bases, with 12 bases between the two germline ends. The CDR3 contains 13 residues. Germline V gene sequence: CDR1 SQVTM, CDR2 ANQGSEA.

This clonotype was counted between two and nine times. The CDR3 DNA reads TGTGCCAGCAGACGGGGGACTGAAGCTTTCTTT. It encodes CASRRGTEAFF. The chain couples TRBV6-5 to TRBJ1-1, with D possibly TRBD1 on 5 matching bases. CDR3 size: 11 residues. Germline V lookup: CDR1 MNHEY, CDR2 SVGAGI. The V and J ends lost 6 bases and 5 bases respectively, with 7 bases between them.

This clonotype was seen many times. This sequence joins TRBV20-1 and TRBJ2-1; TRBD2 agrees at 8 bases. The length of the CDR3 is 16 residues. CDR1 and CDR2 from the germline V gene are DFQATT and SNEGSKA (reference sequence). The junction had 12 bases not matched to a gene; V was cut back by 4 bases and J by 4 bases. The CDR3 nucleotides read TGCAGTGCTATCCCCCCCCGGGGGGGAATATACAATGAGCAGTTCTTC. Residues: CSAIPPRGGIYNEQFF.

This clonotype is a singleton in its sample. This sequence joins TRBV28 and TRBJ1-2; possibly TRBD1 for D (6 bases). The CDR3 runs 14 residues. Germline V lookup: CDR1 MDHEN, CDR2 SYDVKM. The V end was cut by 7 bases, the J end by 4 bases, with 16 bases between. The CDR3 sequence is CASNSPGTTYGYTF. CDR3 bases: TGTGCCAGCAATTCCCCCGGGACAACCTATGGCTACACCTTC.

This clonotype was counted only a few times. The gene calls are TRBV11-1 and TRBJ2-6, with D maybe TRBD1 (6 bases). The CDR3 is 15 residues long. With 6 bases removed from V and 2 bases from J, the gap between germline ends came to 11 bases. Germline loops: CDR1 SGHAT, CDR2 FQDESV (reference sequence). CDR3 region: CASRPRGTGANVLTF. For the CDR3, the DNA is TGTGCCAGCAGACCCAGGGGTACTGGGGCCAACGTCCTGACTTTC.

The chain links TRBV27 to TRBJ2-1, with 8 nucleotides matching TRBD2. Germline lookup yields CDR1 MNHEY and CDR2 SMNVEV (reference sequence). The CDR3 sequence is 12 residues long. Trimming at V came to 5 bases and at J to 14 bases, leaving 8 bases not matched to a gene. CDR3: CASSPLAGSKFF. The CDR3, as DNA: TGTGCCAGCAGTCCCTTAGCGGGAAGCAAGTTCTTC.

This clonotype has a handful of counts. The chain employs TRBV2 and TRBJ2-5; the match to TRBD2 covers 12 bases. Germline trimming cut 7 bases from V and 5 bases from J; bases unmatched to any gene: 5. This CDR3 has 14 amino acids. CDR1 is SNHLY and CDR2 is FYNNEI in the germline V gene. CDR3 nucleotide sequence: TGTGCCAGCATCCTAGCGGGAGGGAGCGAGACCCAGTACTTC. Translation gives CASILAGGSETQYF.

The chain has TRBV7-6 and TRBJ2-7; possible D gene TRBD1, 6 bases. This CDR3 has 15 amino acids. Trimming shortened V by 2 bases and J by 3 bases, and 14 bases separated the two germline ends. Germline CDR1 is SGHVS and CDR2 is FNYEAQ. CDR3 residues: CASSLRQDLSYEQYF. The DNA for the CDR3 is TGTGCCAGCAGCTTACGACAGGACCTCAGCTACGAGCAGTACTTC.

In the case of this clonotype: Sequence at one end of the junction differs from germline and may be a read error. The gene calls are TRBV28 and TRBJ2-4, with D hard to call. The CDR3 consists of 14 residues. CDR1 and CDR2 from the germline V gene are MDHEN and SYDVKM. The DNA of the CDR3 is TGCGCCAGCTGGTCCCATCCAGCCAAAAACATTCAGTACTTC. It codes for CASWSHPAKNIQYF.

This clonotype appeared once. The V gene is TRBV15, the J gene TRBJ2-3; tentatively, D is TRBD2 (5 bases). Between the trimmed V and J ends, which lost 5 bases and 9 bases, there was a span of 15 bases. CDR1 is LNHNV, CDR2 YYDKDF, per germline (reference sequence). The CDR3 sequence is 13 residues long. The chain's CDR3 is CATSEYVERTQYF. CDR3 nucleotides: TGTGCCACCAGCGAGTACGTAGAGCGGACGCAGTATTTT. Filled out from reference TRBV15 and TRBJ2-3, the complete variable domain reads DAMVIQNPRYQVTQFGKPVTLSCSQTLNHNVMYWYQQKSSQAPKLLFHYYDKDFNNEADTPDNFQSRRPNTSFCFLDIRSPGLGDTAMYLCATSEYVERTQYFGPGTRLTVL.

The DNA of the CDR3 is TGTGCCAGCTCGCATGGGGGTGAGCAGTTCTTC. It codes for CASSHGGEQFF. The gene calls are TRBV18 and TRBJ2-1; D might be TRBD1 or TRBD2, each matching 5 bases. The CDR3 loop spans 11 amino acids. Looked up from germline, CDR1 is KGHSH and CDR2 is LQKENI. V dropped 6 bases and J dropped 9 bases, with 9 bases sitting between them.

The V gene is TRBV28, the J gene TRBJ2-1; 12 nucleotides line up with TRBD1. V was clipped by 3 bases and J by 7 bases; unmatched bases: 13. Germline values: CDR1 MDHEN, CDR2 SYDVKM. The CDR3 sequence is 18 residues long. The CDR3 is CASSLFYLGQGASNEQFF. The CDR3, as DNA: TGTGCCAGCAGTTTGTTCTATTTGGGACAGGGGGCGAGTAATGAGCAGTTCTTC. Supplemented by reference TRBV28 and TRBJ2-1, the full variable domain reads DVKVTQSSRYLVKRTGEKVFLECVQDMDHENMFWYRQDPGLGLRLIYFSYDVKMKEKGDIPEGYSVSREKKERFSLILESASTNQTSMYLCASSLFYLGQGASNEQFFGPGTRLTVL.

This chain joins TRBV12-3 or TRBV12-4 and TRBJ1-1; no definite D call. V was shortened by 2 bases and J by 5 bases, with 9 bases between the two germline ends. CDR3 size: 13 residues. The CDR3 reads CASSLFDATEAFF. The CDR3 coding sequence is TGTGCCAGCAGTTTATTTGACGCGACTGAAGCTTTCTTT.

Only a few counts were recorded for this clonotype. The chain links TRBV5-1 to TRBJ2-1; 12 bases match TRBD2. The CDR3 has 17 residues. The germline CDR1 and CDR2 sequences are SGHRS and YFSETQ. V lost 4 bases to trimming and J lost 5 bases; unmatched junction nucleotides: 10. DNA of the CDR3: TGCGCCAGCAGCCTACGACTAGCGGGAGCCAACGACAATGAGCAGTTCTTC. It translates to CASSLRLAGANDNEQFF.

The genes are TRBV7-9 and TRBJ1-4; TRBD1 agrees at 7 bases. Germline V gene sequence: CDR1 SEHNR, CDR2 FQNEAQ (reference sequence). This CDR3 contains 14 residues. V was pared by 2 bases and J by 7 bases, with 4 bases of the junction left unmatched. The CDR3 loop is CASSLRQGGEKLFF. CDR3 DNA: TGTGCCAGCAGCTTAAGACAGGGAGGTGAAAAACTGTTTTTT.

The V call is TRBV6-1, the J call TRBJ1-4; D unresolved. Trimming removed 6 bases from V and 1 base from J, with 6 bases in between. CDR3 size: 13 residues. Germline CDR1 reads MNHNS; CDR2 reads SASEGT. The CDR3 region is CASRSGTNEKLFF. CDR3 nucleotides: TGTGCCAGCAGGTCGGGAACTAATGAAAAACTGTTTTTT.

This rearrangement joins TRBV18 to TRBJ1-1; D remains unclear. The V and J ends lost 3 bases and 8 bases respectively, with 10 bases between them. The CDR3 has 12 residues. Germline V gene lookup returns CDR1 KGHSH and CDR2 LQKENI. Here the CDR3 reads CASSPVSKEAFF. The CDR3 bases are TGTGCCAGCTCACCGGTTTCGAAGGAAGCTTTCTTT.

This chain connects TRBV7-9 to TRBJ2-1; perhaps TRBD1 as D (6 bases). The CDR3 length is 18 residues. Germline values: CDR1 SEHNR, CDR2 FQNEAQ (reference sequence). V lost 4 bases and J 0 bases, leaving 19 bases between the germline ends. The DNA of the CDR3 is TGTGCCAGCAGCTCCGACCCAGGGGCCACGAGCTCCTACAATGAGCAGTTCTTC. This gives the protein CASSSDPGATSSYNEQFF.

The V gene is TRBV7-2, the J gene TRBJ2-3; the D is unclear. The ends were cut back, 1 base at V and 6 bases at J, with 8 bases in the middle. CDR1 is SGHTA, CDR2 FQGNSA, per germline. The length of the CDR3 is 13 residues. The CDR3 here is CASSLVQADTQYF. The CDR3 nucleotides read TGTGCCAGCAGCTTAGTGCAGGCGGATACGCAGTATTTT.

In its sample, this clonotype was seen many times. The rearrangement joins TRBV4-1 to TRBJ2-1; D tentatively reads TRBD1 or TRBD2 (5 bases each). The length of the CDR3 is 12 residues. Trimming left V 4 bases short and J 13 bases short, with 14 bases between. CDR1 and CDR2 from the germline V gene are MGHRA and YSYEKL. The CDR3: CASSRPGPEQFF. The CDR3 nucleotides are TGCGCCAGCAGCCGTCCGGGGCCCGAACAGTTCTTC.

V is TRBV10-3 and J is TRBJ2-7; 8 positions agree with TRBD1. Looked up from germline, CDR1 is ENHRY and CDR2 is SYGVKD. There are 15 residues in the CDR3. Trimming took 2 bases from V and 6 from J; bases not matched to a gene: 9. For the CDR3, the DNA is TGTGCCATCAGTGAGACCACCGACAGGGGAAGCGAGCAGTACTTC. This sequence encodes CAISETTDRGSEQYF.

The table lists this clonotype with a few counts. The chain is built from TRBV20-1 and TRBJ1-1; no firm D call. The CDR3 is 13 residues long. The germline V gene has CDR1 DFQATT and CDR2 SNEGSKA (reference sequence). The germline V and J ends were trimmed by 4 bases and 0 bases, with 9 bases remaining between them. CDR3 residues: CSATANLNTEAFF. The CDR3 DNA reads TGCAGTGCTACAGCGAACTTGAACACTGAAGCTTTCTTT.